The TCR beta chain under discussion was sequenced for a study of T cell changes during pregnancy in multiple sclerosis. Assay used: immunoSEQ multiplex PCR; TCRdb lists only in-frame clones, some missing. This table holds about 38,000 clones, more than 90% found once. This clone was recorded once. This CDR3 contains 17 residues. CDR1 is SNHLY and CDR2 is FYNNEI in the germline V gene. Trimming stripped 2 bases from V and 0 bases from J, with 14 bases between. This TCR came from a female donor with multiple sclerosis, enrolled in a pregnancy study. The sample was CD8+ T cells from peripheral blood mononuclear cells, taken after pregnancy. The chain uses TRBV2 and TRBJ1-3; D unclear. DNA for the CDR3: TGTGCCAGCAGTGAACTCGGTGCAGGACTCTCTGGAAACACCATATATTTT. Its protein product is CASSELGAGLSGNTIYF.